The entry that follows covers one TCR beta chain sequence. What it binds is not known. Amplification used 60 Vbeta primers and 13 Jbeta primers. The assay was immunoSEQ multiplex PCR, and TCRdb's table has in-frame clones only and misses some. Among about 160,000 clones listed, roughly 82% were seen once. The CDR3 consists of 15 residues. Trimming removed 5 bases from V and 3 bases from J, with 14 bases in between. Per germline, CDR1 ENHRY and CDR2 SYGVKD. The data were taken from a study of cytomegalovirus exposure and HLA in healthy donors. Study observations and caveats: Several of the most significant clusters appeared, in a later analysis, to be linked to common viral pathogens. A classifier reportedly called cytomegalovirus status with high sensitivity and specificity. Fewer N-insertions than the roughly 700-donor mean were reportedly shown by an Asian-associated ancestry cluster in a later analysis. A later analysis revealed that TCR association rates differed between HLA loci, peaking at DRB1 and bottoming out at HLA-C.

This receptor was obtained from a man aged 50-59 years in good health and CMV-seropositive. The chain links TRBV10-3 to TRBJ1-5; perhaps TRBD1 as D (6 bases). Sequencing was performed on PBMCs. DNA for the CDR3: TGTGCCATCAGTAGTTTAGGGGGTGACAATCAGCCCCAGCATTTT. This translates into CAISSLGGDNQPQHF.